Below are 5 T cell receptor beta chains sequenced from a single sample in a study of T cells after yellow fever vaccination. TCRdb called the 5' RACE reads again in MiXCR, with one record for every CDR3 protein. The table has 300,000 to 450,000 distinct CDR3 sequences, about 6% seen once. Sample: PBMCs, taken 5 days after the yellow fever booster vaccination. The receptor source for this set is a man younger than 40 who received the YFV17D yellow fever vaccine.

The chain uses TRBV28 and TRBJ2-2, with D possibly being TRBD1 or TRBD2 (5 bases each). Between the trimmed V and J ends, which lost 5 bases and 5 bases, there was a span of 15 bases. CDR1 MDHEN and CDR2 SYDVKM come from the germline V gene. There are 15 residues in the CDR3. DNA of the CDR3: TGTGCCAGCAGTCCCGGGACCCTGAGAACCGGGGAGCTGTTTTTT. This encodes CASSPGTLRTGELFF.

This clonotype showed up just a few times. The chain couples TRBV20-1 to TRBJ1-5; unclear D gene. The V end was cut by 0 bases, the J end by 1 base, with 13 bases between. Looked up from germline, CDR1 is DFQATT and CDR2 is SNEGSKA (reference sequence). The CDR3 has 16 amino acids. The CDR3 nucleotides read TGCAGTGCTAGAGATCAGAACTGGGCGAGCAATCAGCCCCAGCATTTT. Translation: CSARDQNWASNQPQHF.

The chain couples TRBV5-4 to TRBJ2-7, with D perhaps TRBD2 (6 bases). Trimming shortened V by 4 bases and J by 0 bases, and 14 bases separated the two germline ends. Germline CDR1 is SGHNT and CDR2 is YYREEE (reference sequence). The CDR3 sequence is 15 residues long. The CDR3 DNA reads as TGTGCCAGCAGCCTAGCCGGGACTCTCTCCTACGAGCAGTACTTC. This codes for CASSLAGTLSYEQYF.

This chain links TRBV28 with TRBJ2-1, with D perhaps TRBD2 (5 bases). CDR3 size: 16 residues. The V end lost 2 bases, the J end lost 0 bases, and 11 bases lay between the germline ends. The germline CDR1 and CDR2 sequences are MDHEN and SYDVKM. The CDR3 bases are TGTGCCAGCAGTTTAACAGTGGGGAGCTCCTACAATGAGCAGTTCTTC. Encoded protein: CASSLTVGSSYNEQFF. Looking up the rest from reference TRBV28 and TRBJ2-1 gives the full variable domain: DVKVTQSSRYLVKRTGEKVFLECVQDMDHENMFWYRQDPGLGLRLIYFSYDVKMKEKGDIPEGYSVSREKKERFSLILESASTNQTSMYLCASSLTVGSSYNEQFFGPGTRLTVL.

This clonotype showed up many times. This chain links TRBV4-2 with TRBJ2-1; 7 positions match TRBD1. This CDR3 spans 14 amino acids. Germline values: CDR1 LGHNA, CDR2 YNFKEQ. V shed 3 bases and J 8 bases; nucleotides not matched to a gene: 7. For the CDR3, the DNA is TGTGCCAGCAGCCACACCTTGGGACAGTATGAGCAGTTCTTC. Protein product: CASSHTLGQYEQFF.